A few counts support the clone carrying this TCR beta chain. Assay used: immunoSEQ multiplex PCR; TCRdb lists only in-frame clones, some missing. The sample lists about 36,000 clones, 93% occurring once. The record originates from a study of T cell changes during pregnancy in multiple sclerosis. V gave up 5 bases and J gave up 4 bases, with 9 bases separating them. The CDR3 has 12 residues. Germline V CDR1 and CDR2: MDHEN, SYDVKM. This receptor was taken from a female donor with multiple sclerosis, enrolled in a pregnancy study. This chain connects TRBV28 to TRBJ2-7; D is perhaps TRBD1 (5 bases). Sequencing used CD4+ T cells from peripheral blood mononuclear cells, obtained in the first trimester of pregnancy. Here the CDR3 reads CASSPRVYEQYF. The CDR3 DNA sequence: TGTGCCAGCAGTCCCAGGGTATACGAGCAGTACTTC.